The 13 T cell receptor beta chains below come from one sample, sequenced in a study of blood T cell repertoires in COVID-19 (dated by TCRdb to the early 2020s). The library was generated by the immunoSEQ multiplex PCR assay. Here the immuneACCESS table is served through TCRdb, limited to in-frame sequences with V and J called. Missing clones are a known gap in these copies; in checked studies unresolved V genes cover under half, and the rest lacks a known reason. The sample table holds tens of thousands of clones, of which about 80% were seen once. The ten largest clones capture about 12% of the sample. Sequencing input: peripheral blood. All receptors derive from a human donor in a cohort sampled during active COVID-19.

The chain is built from TRBV27 and TRBJ2-2, with D maybe TRBD1 (6 bases). This CDR3 is built from 14 residues. Germline CDR1 is MNHEY and CDR2 is SMNVEV (reference sequence). Trimming took off 3 bases at V and 6 bases at J, with 11 bases between the two ends. The CDR3 DNA sequence: TGTGCCAGCAGTTTCCGGCCAGGGGCCGGGGAGCTGTTTTTT. Translated, it gives CASSFRPGAGELFF.

The chain is built from TRBV4-2 and TRBJ2-7; maybe TRBD2 (5 bases). The CDR3 sequence is 16 residues long. The germline V gene has CDR1 LGHNA and CDR2 YNFKEQ. V was trimmed by 2 bases and J by 2 bases, leaving 16 bases between them. In DNA, the CDR3 is TGTGCCAGCAGCCAAATCGAGAGGGCCCGAACCTACGAGCAGTACTTC. Translation: CASSQIERARTYEQYF.

The chain recombines TRBV7-2 with TRBJ2-3, with 8 bases matching TRBD1. CDR3 size: 15 residues. Germline lookup yields CDR1 SGHTA and CDR2 FQGNSA. After removal of 6 bases from V and 0 bases from J, the junction contained 5 bases not matched to a gene. The CDR3 region has the DNA TGTGCCAGCAGTCTCAGGGGGCCTAGCACAGATACGCAGTATTTT. It specifies CASSLRGPSTDTQYF.

The chain uses TRBV4-1 and TRBJ1-2; D perhaps matches TRBD1 (6 bases). Looked up from germline, CDR1 is MGHRA and CDR2 is YSYEKL. V was cut by 0 bases and J by 4 bases, with 18 bases left in between. The CDR3 spans 17 residues. For the CDR3, the DNA is TGCGCCAGCAGCCAAGAAGGGGTACAGGGTTCGGGCTATGGCTACACCTTC. This sequence encodes CASSQEGVQGSGYGYTF.

This chain links TRBV5-6 with TRBJ1-5, with a possible D match to TRBD1 (5 bases). Looked up from germline, CDR1 is SGHDT and CDR2 is YYEEEE. CDR3 length equals 15 residues. Trimming removed 0 bases at V and 3 bases at J, with 10 bases between. This CDR3 is CASSLVGGPNQPQHF. As DNA, the CDR3 is TGTGCCAGCAGCTTGGTGGGGGGACCCAATCAGCCCCAGCATTTT.

The chain has TRBV19 and TRBJ2-3, with 10 bases identical to TRBD2. The germline CDR1 and CDR2 sequences are LNHDA and SQIVND (reference sequence). The CDR3 has 15 amino acids. V shed 5 bases, J shed 9 bases, and the junction held 11 bases outside the gene matches. The CDR3 region has the DNA TGTGCCAGTAGTGGGATAGCGGGAGGCCTCCAAACGCAGTATTTT. Protein: CASSGIAGGLQTQYF.

The chain combines TRBV6-4 with TRBJ1-6; 9 bases align to TRBD1. The CDR3 runs to 15 residues. Trimming at V came to 4 bases and at J to 8 bases, leaving 6 bases not matched to a gene. CDR1 is MRHNA, CDR2 SNTAGT, per germline. The CDR3 here is CASSASRTGDSPLHF. The CDR3, as DNA: TGTGCCAGCAGTGCCTCCCGGACAGGGGATTCACCCCTCCACTTT.

J is TRBJ1-5 and V is TRBV7-2; no firm D call. This CDR3 contains 15 residues. Germline V lookup: CDR1 SGHTA, CDR2 FQGNSA. V lost 4 bases and J 4 bases, leaving 14 bases between the germline ends. The CDR3 nucleotides are TGTGCCAGCAGCTACGACCTAGGGAGGAATCAGCCCCAGCATTTT. Its protein product is CASSYDLGRNQPQHF.

The chain employs TRBV3-1 (or the pseudogene TRBV3-2) and TRBJ2-1, with 8 positions matching TRBD2. V gave up 1 base and J gave up 6 bases; unmatched junction bases: 8. The CDR3 loop spans 16 amino acids. In germline, CDR1 is LGHDT, CDR2 YNNKEL (reference sequence). In nucleotides, the CDR3 is TGTGCCAGCAGCCAAGGATGGGGACTAGTATTCAATGAGCAGTTCTTC. It encodes CASSQGWGLVFNEQFF.

The chain employs TRBV21-1 and TRBJ2-1; TRBD1 is taken as the D call from the table, unchecked against the DNA. TRBV21-1 constitutes a pseudogene. The CDR3 sequence is 15 residues long. CDR3 residues: CASSEDRGPNNEQFF. CDR3 nucleotides: TGTGCCAGCAGCGAAGACAGGGGTCCTAACAATGAGCAGTTCTTC.

The V call is TRBV28, the J call TRBJ1-5; maybe TRBD1 (5 bases). CDR3 length: 15 residues. In germline, CDR1 is MDHEN, CDR2 SYDVKM. With 9 bases removed from V and 2 bases from J, the gap between germline ends came to 17 bases. This CDR3 is CASQGAPRGNQPQHF. CDR3 sequence (DNA): TGTGCCAGTCAAGGGGCCCCAAGAGGCAATCAGCCCCAGCATTTT.

The chain links TRBV11-2 to TRBJ2-5; the D gene is possibly TRBD2 (5 bases). The CDR3 length is 13 residues. V gave up 6 bases and J gave up 1 base, with 9 bases separating them. Germline values: CDR1 SGHAT, CDR2 FQNNGV. The CDR3 DNA reads as TGTGCCAGCAGTCGCGGGTCCCAAGAGACCCAGTACTTC. Encoded protein: CASSRGSQETQYF. Full variable domain (outside the CDR3, taken from reference TRBV11-2 and TRBJ2-5): EAGVAQSPRYKIIEKRQSVAFWCNPISGHATLYWYQQILGQGPKLLIQFQNNGVVDDSQLPKDRFSAERLKGVDSTLKIQPAKLEDSAVYLCASSRGSQETQYFGPGTRLLVL.

As DNA, the CDR3 is TGTGCCAGCAGTTACTCCCGAACTACTGAAGCTTTCTTT. Protein: CASSYSRTTEAFF. V is TRBV6-5 and J is TRBJ1-1; D unresolved. This CDR3 has 13 residues. Germline loops: CDR1 MNHEY, CDR2 SVGAGI. The V and J ends lost 0 bases and 5 bases respectively, with 7 bases between them.